This T cell receptor beta chain was identified during a study of cytomegalovirus exposure and HLA in healthy donors. Trimming cost V 2 bases and J 4 bases; bases outside gene matches: 5. The CDR3 has 16 amino acids. CDR1 is MDHEN and CDR2 is SYDVKM in the germline V gene. PCR involved 60 Vbeta and 13 Jbeta primers. Sequencing used immunoSEQ multiplex PCR; TCRdb keeps in-frame clones, though not all of them. The sample has roughly 110,000 clones; 74% are singletons. Sequenced sample: PBMCs. This clonotype was sampled from a human donor in good health. V and J are TRBV28 and TRBJ1-2, with 12 bases aligning to TRBD1. Written as DNA, the CDR3 is TGTGCCAGCAGTTTAATTGGGACAGGGGGCGTCTATGGCTACACCTTC. Translation gives CASSLIGTGGVYGYTF.